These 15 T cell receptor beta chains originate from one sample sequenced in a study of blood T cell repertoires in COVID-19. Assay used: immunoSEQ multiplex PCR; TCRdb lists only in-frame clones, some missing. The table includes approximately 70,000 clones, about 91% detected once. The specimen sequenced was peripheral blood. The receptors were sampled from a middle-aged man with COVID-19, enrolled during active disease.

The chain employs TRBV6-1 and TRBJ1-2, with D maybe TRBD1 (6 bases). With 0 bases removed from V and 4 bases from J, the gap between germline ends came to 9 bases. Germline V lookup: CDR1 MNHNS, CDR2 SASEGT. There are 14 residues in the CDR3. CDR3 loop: CASSEAGGPYGYTF. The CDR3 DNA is TGTGCCAGCAGTGAAGCAGGGGGTCCCTATGGCTACACCTTC.

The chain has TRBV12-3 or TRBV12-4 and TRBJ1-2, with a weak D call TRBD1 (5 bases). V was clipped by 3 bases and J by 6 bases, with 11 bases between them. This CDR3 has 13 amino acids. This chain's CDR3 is CASSFKSGDGYTF. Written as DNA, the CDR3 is TGTGCCAGCAGTTTTAAATCGGGGGATGGCTACACCTTC.

CDR3 protein: CASSYSTGFNYGYTF. CDR3 nucleotides: TGTGCCAGCAGTTACTCCACAGGGTTCAACTATGGCTACACCTTC. The rearrangement joins TRBV6-5 to TRBJ1-2; maybe TRBD1 (6 bases). Between the trimmed V and J ends, which lost 0 bases and 2 bases, there was a span of 10 bases. The CDR3 runs to 15 residues. Per the germline V gene, CDR1 is MNHEY and CDR2 is SVGAGI.

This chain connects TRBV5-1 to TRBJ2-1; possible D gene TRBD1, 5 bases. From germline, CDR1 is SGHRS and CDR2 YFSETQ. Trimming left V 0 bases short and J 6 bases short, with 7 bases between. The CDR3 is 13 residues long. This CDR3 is CASSLGRVNEQFF. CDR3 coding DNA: TGCGCCAGCAGCTTGGGCAGGGTCAATGAGCAGTTCTTC.

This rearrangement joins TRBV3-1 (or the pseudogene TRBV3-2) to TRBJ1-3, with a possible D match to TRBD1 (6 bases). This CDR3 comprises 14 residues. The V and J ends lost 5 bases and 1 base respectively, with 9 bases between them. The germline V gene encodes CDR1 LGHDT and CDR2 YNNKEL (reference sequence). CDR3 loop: CASSYRVSGNTIYF. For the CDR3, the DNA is TGTGCCAGCAGCTACAGGGTGTCTGGAAACACCATATATTTT.

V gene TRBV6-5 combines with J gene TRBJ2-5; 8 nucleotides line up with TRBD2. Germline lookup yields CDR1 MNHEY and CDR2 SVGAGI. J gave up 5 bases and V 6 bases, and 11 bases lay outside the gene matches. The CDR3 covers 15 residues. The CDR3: CASREPGLGTETQYF. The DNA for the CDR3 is TGTGCCAGCAGGGAGCCGGGACTAGGTACGGAGACCCAGTACTTC.

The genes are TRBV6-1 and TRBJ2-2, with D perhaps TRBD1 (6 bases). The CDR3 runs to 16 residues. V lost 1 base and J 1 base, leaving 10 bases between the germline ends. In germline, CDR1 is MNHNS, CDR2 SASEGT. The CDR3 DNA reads TGTGCCAGCAGTGAAGTCAACAGGGAGAACACCGGGGAGCTGTTTTTT. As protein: CASSEVNRENTGELFF.

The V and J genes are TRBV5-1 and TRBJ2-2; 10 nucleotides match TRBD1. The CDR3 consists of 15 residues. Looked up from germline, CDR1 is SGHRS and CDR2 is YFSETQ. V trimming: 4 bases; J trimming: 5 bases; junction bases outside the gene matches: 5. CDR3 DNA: TGCGCCAGCAGCATGCGACAGGGGGCAACCGGGGAGCTGTTTTTT. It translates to CASSMRQGATGELFF.

CDR3 in DNA: TGTGCCAGCAGTGAAAGGCAGGGTAACTATGGCTACACCTTC. Translating gives CASSERQGNYGYTF. The V call is TRBV6-1, the J call TRBJ1-2; the D gene is possibly TRBD1 (5 bases). The V and J ends lost 2 bases and 1 base respectively, with 8 bases between them. CDR3 length equals 14 residues. In germline, CDR1 is MNHNS, CDR2 SASEGT.

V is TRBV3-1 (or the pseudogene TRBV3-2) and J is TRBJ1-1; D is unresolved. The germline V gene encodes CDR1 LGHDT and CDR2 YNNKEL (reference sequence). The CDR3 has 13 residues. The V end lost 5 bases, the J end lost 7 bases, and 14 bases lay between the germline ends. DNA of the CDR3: TGTGCCAGCAGCATCCGGGAGGATGGTGAAGCTTTCTTT. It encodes CASSIREDGEAFF.

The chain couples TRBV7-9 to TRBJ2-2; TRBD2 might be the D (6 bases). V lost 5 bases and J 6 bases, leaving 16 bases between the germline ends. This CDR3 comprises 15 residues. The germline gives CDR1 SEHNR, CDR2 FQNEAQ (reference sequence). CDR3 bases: TGTGCCAGCAGCAAGGGACTCACCAACCCCGGGGAGCTGTTTTTT. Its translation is CASSKGLTNPGELFF.

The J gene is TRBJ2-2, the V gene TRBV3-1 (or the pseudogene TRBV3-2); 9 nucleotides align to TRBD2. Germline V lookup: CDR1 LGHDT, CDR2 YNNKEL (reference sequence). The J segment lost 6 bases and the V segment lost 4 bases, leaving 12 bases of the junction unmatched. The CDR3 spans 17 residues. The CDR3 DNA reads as TGTGCCAGCAGCCCAGGCGGGGGGGGAAAAATTGCCGGGGAGCTGTTTTTT. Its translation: CASSPGGGGKIAGELFF.

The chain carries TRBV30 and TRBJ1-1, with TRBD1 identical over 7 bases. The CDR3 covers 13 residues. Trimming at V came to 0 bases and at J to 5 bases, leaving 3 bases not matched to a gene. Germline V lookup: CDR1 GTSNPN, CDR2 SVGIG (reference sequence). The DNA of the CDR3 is TGTGCCTGGAGTGTCCAGGGGGAGACTGAAGCTTTCTTT. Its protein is CAWSVQGETEAFF. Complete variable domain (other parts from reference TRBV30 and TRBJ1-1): SQTIHQWPATLVQPVGSPLSLECTVEGTSNPNLYWYRQAAGRGLQLLFYSVGIGQISSEVPQNLSASRPQDRQFILSSKKLLLSDSGFYLCAWSVQGETEAFFGQGTRLTVV.

CDR3 in amino acids: CASSFAGGQVITEAFF. CDR3 DNA: TGTGCCAGCAGCTTCGCCGGGGGACAGGTGATCACTGAAGCTTTCTTT. This chain connects TRBV11-1 to TRBJ1-1, with TRBD1 matching 8 bases. Germline CDR1 is SGHAT and CDR2 is FQDESV (reference sequence). The trim removed 3 bases at V and 4 bases at J, leaving 10 bases unmatched. The CDR3 covers 16 residues.

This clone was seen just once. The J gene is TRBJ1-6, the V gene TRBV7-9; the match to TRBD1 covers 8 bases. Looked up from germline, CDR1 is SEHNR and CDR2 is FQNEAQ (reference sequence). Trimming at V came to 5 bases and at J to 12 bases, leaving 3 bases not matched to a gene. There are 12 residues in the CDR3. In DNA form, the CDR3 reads TGTGCCAGCAGCCGAACAGGGGGACCCCTCCACTTT. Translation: CASSRTGGPLHF.